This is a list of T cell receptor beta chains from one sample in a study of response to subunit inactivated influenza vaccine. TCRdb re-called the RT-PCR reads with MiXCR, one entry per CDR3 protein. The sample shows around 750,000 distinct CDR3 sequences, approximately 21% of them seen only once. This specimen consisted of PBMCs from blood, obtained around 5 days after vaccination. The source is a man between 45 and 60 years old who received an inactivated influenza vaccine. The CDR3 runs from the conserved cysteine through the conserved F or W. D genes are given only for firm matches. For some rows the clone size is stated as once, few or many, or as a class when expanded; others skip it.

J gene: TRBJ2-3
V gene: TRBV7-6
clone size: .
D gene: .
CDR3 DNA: TGTGCCAGCAGCTCTGGCGGGATGGATACGCAGTATTTT
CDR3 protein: CASSSGGMDTQYF

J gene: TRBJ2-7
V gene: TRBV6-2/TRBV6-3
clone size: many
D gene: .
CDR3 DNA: TGTGCCAGCAGTTACGGGGGCTCCTACGAGCAGTACTTC
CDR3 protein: CASSYGGSYEQYF

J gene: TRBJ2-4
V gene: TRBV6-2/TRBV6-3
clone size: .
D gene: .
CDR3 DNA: TGTGCCAGCAGTTACGGAGGGGCGGGCTCAAACATTCAGTACTTC
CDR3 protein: CASSYGGAGSNIQYF

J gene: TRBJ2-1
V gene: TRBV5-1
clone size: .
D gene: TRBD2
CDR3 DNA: TGCGCCAGCAGCTTGGGGCAGATCGGGAGGGATGAGCAGTTCTTC
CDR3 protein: CASSLGQIGRDEQFF

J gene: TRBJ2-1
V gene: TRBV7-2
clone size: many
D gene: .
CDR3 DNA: TGTGCCAGCAGCTTATATCGCAGCTCCTACAATGAGCAGTTCTTC
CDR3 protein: CASSLYRSSYNEQFF

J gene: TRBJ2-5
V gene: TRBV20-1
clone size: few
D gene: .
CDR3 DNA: TGCAGTGCTAGAGTACACAGGACGGTGGAAGAGACCCAGTACTTC
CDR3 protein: CSARVHRTVEETQYF

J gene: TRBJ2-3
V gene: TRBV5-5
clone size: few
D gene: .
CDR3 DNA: TGTGCCAGCAGCTTAAAGGAACAGCGCCTTAGCACAGATACGCAGTATTTT
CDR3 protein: CASSLKEQRLSTDTQYF

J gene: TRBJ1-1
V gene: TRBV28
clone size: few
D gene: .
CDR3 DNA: TGTGCCAGCAGTATCTTGCGGGGGTTGGGTACTGAAGCTTTCTTT
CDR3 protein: CASSILRGLGTEAFF

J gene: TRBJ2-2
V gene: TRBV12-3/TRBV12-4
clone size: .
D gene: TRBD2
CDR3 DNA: TGTGCCAGCAGTCCGACCGGGAGGCACACCGGGGAGCTGTTTTTT
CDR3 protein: CASSPTGRHTGELFF

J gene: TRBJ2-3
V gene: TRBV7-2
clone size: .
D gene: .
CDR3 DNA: TGTGCCAGCAGCCCCCAGGTTTCCCAGACAGATACGCAGTATTTT
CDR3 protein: CASSPQVSQTDTQYF

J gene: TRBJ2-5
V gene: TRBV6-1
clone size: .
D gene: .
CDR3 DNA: TGTGCCAGCAGCAACCCCGGGGGCAGGCGGGAGACCCAGTACTTC
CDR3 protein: CASSNPGGRRETQYF

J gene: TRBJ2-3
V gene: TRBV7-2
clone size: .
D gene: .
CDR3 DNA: TGTGCCAGCAGCCCCCGGGACTCCCCAGATACGCAGTATTTT
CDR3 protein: CASSPRDSPDTQYF

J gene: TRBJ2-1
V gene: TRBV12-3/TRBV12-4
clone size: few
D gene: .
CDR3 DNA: TGTGCCAGCAGCCCCCCTGAGGGTCCTGACGGGGATGAGCAGTTCTTC
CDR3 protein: CASSPPEGPDGDEQFF

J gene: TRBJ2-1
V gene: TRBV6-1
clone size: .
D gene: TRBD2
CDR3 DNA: TGTGCCAGCAGCCCCGGACTAGAAGGCACTGAGCAGTTCTTC
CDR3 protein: CASSPGLEGTEQFF

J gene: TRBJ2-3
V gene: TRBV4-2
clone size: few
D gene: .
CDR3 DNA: TGTGCCAGCAGCCAAGAACGGGTGGTGGATACGCAGTATTTT
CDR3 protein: CASSQERVVDTQYF

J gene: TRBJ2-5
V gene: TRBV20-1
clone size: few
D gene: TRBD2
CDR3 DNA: TGCAGTGCTAGAGATAATCGCGGGAGCAGGAAGACCCAGTACTTC
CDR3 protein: CSARDNRGSRKTQYF

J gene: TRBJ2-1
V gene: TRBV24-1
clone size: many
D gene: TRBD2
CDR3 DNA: TGTGCCACCAGTGATAGCGGGACTAGCGGGATGGGGGAGCAGTTCTTC
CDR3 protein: CATSDSGTSGMGEQFF

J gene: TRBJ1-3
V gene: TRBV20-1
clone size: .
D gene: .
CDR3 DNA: TGCAGTGCTAGTATGGACCCCTCTGGAAACACCATATATTTT
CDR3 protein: CSASMDPSGNTIYF